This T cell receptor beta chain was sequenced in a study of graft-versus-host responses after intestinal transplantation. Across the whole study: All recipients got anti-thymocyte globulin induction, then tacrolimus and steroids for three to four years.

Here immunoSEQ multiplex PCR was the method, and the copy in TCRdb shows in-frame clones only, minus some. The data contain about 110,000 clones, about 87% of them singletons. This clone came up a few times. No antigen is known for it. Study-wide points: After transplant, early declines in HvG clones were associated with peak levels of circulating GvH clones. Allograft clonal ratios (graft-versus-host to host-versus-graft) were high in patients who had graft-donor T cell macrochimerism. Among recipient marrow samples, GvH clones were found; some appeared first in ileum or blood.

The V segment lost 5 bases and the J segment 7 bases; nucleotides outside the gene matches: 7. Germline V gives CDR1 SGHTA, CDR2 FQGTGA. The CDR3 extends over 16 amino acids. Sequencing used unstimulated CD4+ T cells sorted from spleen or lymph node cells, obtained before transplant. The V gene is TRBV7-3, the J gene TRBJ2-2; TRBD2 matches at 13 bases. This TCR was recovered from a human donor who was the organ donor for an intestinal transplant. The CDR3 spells CASSGGLAGVGGELFF. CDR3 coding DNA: TGTGCCAGCAGCGGAGGACTAGCGGGAGTGGGCGGGGAGCTGTTTTTT. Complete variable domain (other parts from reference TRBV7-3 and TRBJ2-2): GAGVSQTPSNKVTEKGKYVELRCDPISGHTALYWYRQSLGQGPEFLIYFQGTGAADDSGLPNDRFFAVRPEGSVSTLKIQRTERGDSAVYLCASSGGLAGVGGELFFGEGSRLTVL.